Each of the 17 T cell receptor beta chains below was sequenced from the same sample in a study of blood T cell repertoires in COVID-19. Assay: immunoSEQ multiplex PCR; the TCRdb copy retains only in-frame clones and omits some. Of 200,000 to 300,000 clones listed, 70% to 85% are singletons. Input material: peripheral blood. Receptors originate from an elderly woman with acute or convalescent COVID-19.

This chain connects TRBV7-2 to TRBJ1-2; D possibly corresponds to TRBD1 (6 bases). The CDR3 runs 14 residues. The germline V gene encodes CDR1 SGHTA and CDR2 FQGNSA. V lost 5 bases and J lost 2, with 12 bases in between. This CDR3 is CASSAGTQNYGYTF. DNA of the CDR3: TGTGCCAGCAGCGCAGGGACACAGAACTATGGCTACACCTTC.

The V call is TRBV6-6, the J call TRBJ2-7; D is possibly TRBD1 (6 bases). CDR1 MNHNY and CDR2 SVGAGI come from the germline V gene (reference sequence). The CDR3 extends over 14 amino acids. Between the trimmed V and J ends, which lost 3 bases and 0 bases, there was a span of 9 bases. The CDR3 here is CASSYRQASYEQYF. The DNA for the CDR3 is TGTGCCAGCAGTTATCGACAGGCCTCCTACGAGCAGTACTTC.

The chain uses TRBV3-1 (or the pseudogene TRBV3-2) and TRBJ2-7, with 14 positions matching TRBD2. The CDR3 runs 15 residues. Unmatched junction bases numbered 6, after V lost 4 bases and J lost 7 bases. Germline loops: CDR1 LGHDT, CDR2 YNNKEL (reference sequence). CDR3 protein: CASSPPGLAGVEQYF. The CDR3 DNA follows: TGTGCCAGCAGCCCGCCGGGACTAGCGGGAGTAGAGCAGTACTTC.

A remark on this clone: The same CDR3 also results from other DNA sequences found in this sample. The gene calls are TRBV19 and TRBJ1-4; 10 positions match TRBD1. CDR1 LNHDA and CDR2 SQIVND come from the germline V gene (reference sequence). V gave up 8 bases and J gave up 7 bases; unmatched junction bases: 4. The CDR3 consists of 13 residues. The CDR3 nucleotides read TGTGCCAGTCGGGACAGGGGAGGTGAAAAACTGTTTTTT. Translation: CASRDRGGEKLFF.

This clone was detected only a few times. This rearrangement joins TRBV19 to TRBJ2-2, with TRBD2 matching over 9 bases. CDR3 length: 16 residues. The V gene's germline CDR1 is LNHDA and CDR2 SQIVND (reference sequence). V trimming: 3 bases; J trimming: 5 bases; junction bases outside the gene matches: 7. This CDR3 is CASSIVVAGDTGELFF. CDR3 coding DNA: TGTGCCAGTAGTATTGTGGTAGCGGGAGATACCGGGGAGCTGTTTTTT.

This clone was recorded a few times. V gene TRBV2 combines with J gene TRBJ1-1; D uncertain. The ends were cut back, 9 bases at V and 0 bases at J, with 14 bases in the middle. CDR3 size: 14 residues. Germline lookup yields CDR1 SNHLY and CDR2 FYNNEI. The CDR3: CARLTQTLNTEAFF. CDR3 sequence (DNA): TGTGCCAGATTAACACAGACCTTGAACACTGAAGCTTTCTTT.

CDR3 nucleotides: TGTGCCAGCAGCTTAGGGCAATCTGGAAACACCATATATTTT. Its translation: CASSLGQSGNTIYF. The chain uses TRBV7-9 and TRBJ1-3; D is ambiguous. CDR1 is SEHNR and CDR2 is FQNEAQ in the germline V gene (reference sequence). V was clipped by 1 base and J by 1 base, with 5 bases between them. This CDR3 spans 14 amino acids.

This clone came up a few times. The chain recombines TRBV5-1 with TRBJ2-3, with 7 nucleotides matching TRBD1. The junction had 13 bases not matched to a gene; V was cut back by 3 bases and J by 6 bases. Germline CDR1 reads SGHRS; CDR2 reads YFSETQ. The CDR3 length is 16 residues. CDR3 nucleotide sequence: TGCGCCAGCAGCTCCTCGGTAGGGGGCTTGGCGGATACGCAGTATTTT. This gives the protein CASSSSVGGLADTQYF. Full variable domain (remainder filled in from reference TRBV5-1 and TRBJ2-3): KAGVTQTPRYLIKTRGQQVTLSCSPISGHRSVSWYQQTPGQGLQFLFEYFSETQRNKGNFPGRFSGRQFSNSRSEMNVSTLELGDSALYLCASSSSVGGLADTQYFGPGTRLTVL.

Comments on this clone: Other DNA sequences from this sample encode an identical CDR3 as well. This CDR3 reads CASSLQGSNQPQHF. The DNA for the CDR3 is TGTGCCAGCAGCCTTCAGGGTAGCAATCAGCCCCAGCATTTT. The chain has TRBV3-1 (or the pseudogene TRBV3-2) and TRBJ1-5; maybe TRBD1 (5 bases). Trimming took off 4 bases at V and 0 bases at J, with 7 bases between the two ends. Per germline, CDR1 LGHDT and CDR2 YNNKEL (reference sequence). The CDR3 extends over 14 amino acids.

V usage is TRBV2 and J usage is TRBJ2-1, with 7 bases fitting TRBD2. With V trimmed by 4 bases and J by 7 bases, 4 bases remained unmatched. This CDR3 is 13 amino acids long. Germline V CDR1 and CDR2: SNHLY, FYNNEI. This chain's CDR3 is CASSVTSRNEQFF. DNA of the CDR3: TGTGCCAGCAGTGTGACTAGCAGGAATGAGCAGTTCTTC.

The chain combines TRBV7-2 with TRBJ2-7; TRBD1 matches at 8 bases. The V gene's germline CDR1 is SGHTA and CDR2 FQGNSA. The CDR3 length is 16 residues. Trimming removed 5 bases from V and 1 base from J; junction bases left unmatched: 10. The CDR3 nucleotides are TGTGCCAGCAGCACACGAACAGGGACAGGTTCCTACGAGCAGTACTTC. This sequence encodes CASSTRTGTGSYEQYF.

This chain connects TRBV6-5 to TRBJ1-5; 8 nucleotides line up with TRBD1. Germline CDR1 reads MNHEY; CDR2 reads SVGAGI. Trimming removed 5 bases from V and 6 bases from J; junction bases left unmatched: 3. The CDR3 is 13 residues long. The CDR3 bases are TGTGCCAGCAGTACCCAGGGGGCTCAGCCCCAGCATTTT. This encodes CASSTQGAQPQHF.

This clone has more than one count but fewer than ten. The genes are TRBV7-2 and TRBJ1-2, with a tentative D call TRBD1 (5 bases). The V gene lost 5 bases and the J gene lost 4 bases, with 17 bases spanning the gap. CDR3 size: 15 residues. Germline V CDR1 and CDR2: SGHTA, FQGNSA. The CDR3 region has the DNA TGTGCCAGCAGCCTACAGCCAGGGTTGGGCTATGGCTACACCTTC. Translating gives CASSLQPGLGYGYTF.

The chain recombines TRBV9 with TRBJ2-2; 7 bases agree with TRBD2. Germline CDR1 and CDR2: SGDLS and YYNGEE. V gave up 3 bases and J gave up 2 bases; unmatched junction bases: 7. The CDR3 runs to 16 residues. In DNA, the CDR3 is TGTGCCAGCAGCGCGGGACTACGACTAAACACCGGGGAGCTGTTTTTT. Translation: CASSAGLRLNTGELFF. Based on the CDR3 plus reference TRBV9 and TRBJ2-2, the full variable domain is DSGVTQTPKHLITATGQRVTLRCSPRSGDLSVYWYQQSLDQGLQFLIQYYNGEERAKGNILERFSAQQFPDLHSELNLSSLELGDSALYFCASSAGLRLNTGELFFGEGSRLTVL.

This chain links TRBV19 with TRBJ1-6, with 11 nucleotides matching TRBD1. Germline V gives CDR1 LNHDA, CDR2 SQIVND (reference sequence). CDR3 length equals 13 residues. After removal of 9 bases from V and 8 bases from J, the junction contained 3 bases not matched to a gene. The CDR3 DNA is TGTGCCAGCGGACAGGGGGCTGATTCACCCCTCCACTTT. Its translation is CASGQGADSPLHF.

The V and J genes are TRBV11-2 and TRBJ2-7, with 9 bases aligning to TRBD2. This CDR3 comprises 18 residues. Trimming cost V 4 bases and J 3 bases; bases outside gene matches: 16. Germline loops: CDR1 SGHAT, CDR2 FQNNGV. The CDR3 DNA follows: TGTGCCAGCAGCTCAATCAGACTAGCGGCAACCAATCGCTACGAGCAGTACTTC. It specifies CASSSIRLAATNRYEQYF.

The V call is TRBV4-3, the J call TRBJ1-5, with D maybe TRBD1 (5 bases). Trimming took off 3 bases at V and 6 bases at J, with 12 bases between the two ends. Germline values: CDR1 LGHNA, CDR2 YSLEER. This CDR3 is built from 14 residues. The CDR3 sequence: CASSQGRGFQPQHF. The CDR3 DNA is TGCGCCAGCAGCCAGGGTAGGGGATTTCAGCCCCAGCATTTT.